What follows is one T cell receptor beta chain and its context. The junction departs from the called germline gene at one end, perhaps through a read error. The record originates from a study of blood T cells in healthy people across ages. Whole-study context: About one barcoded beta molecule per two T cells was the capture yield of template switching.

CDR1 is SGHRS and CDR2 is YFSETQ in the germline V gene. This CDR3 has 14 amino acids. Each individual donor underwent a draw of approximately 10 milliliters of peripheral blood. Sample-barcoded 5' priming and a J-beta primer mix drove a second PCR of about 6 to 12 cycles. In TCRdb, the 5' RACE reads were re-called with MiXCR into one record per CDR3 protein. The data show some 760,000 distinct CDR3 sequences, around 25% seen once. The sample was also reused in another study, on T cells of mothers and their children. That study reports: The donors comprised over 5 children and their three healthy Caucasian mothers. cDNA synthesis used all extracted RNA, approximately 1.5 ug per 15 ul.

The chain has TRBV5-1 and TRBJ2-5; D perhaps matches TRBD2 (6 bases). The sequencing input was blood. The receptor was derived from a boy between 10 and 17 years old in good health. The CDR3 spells CASSLMVSGETKYF. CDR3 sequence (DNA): TGCGCCAGCAGCTTGATGGTTTCGGGAGAGACCAAGTACTTC.